Following are 10 T cell receptor beta chains from one sample sequenced in a study of beta chain bispecific antibodies for T cell cancers. Findings and limits, study-wide: Most targeted TRBV signal came from the leukemia cell line cells, not normal T cells. The TRBV12-3 share of total TRBV signal fell approximately 99% after anti-TRBV12 rather than anti-CD19 exposure.

Either OKT3 anti-CD3 antibody or CD3/CD28 beads expanded T cells from blood mononuclear cells over roughly three days. These receptors have no known antigen. TCRdb used MiXCR to reprocess the 5' RACE reads, holding one entry per CDR3 protein. The sample includes about 20,000 distinct CDR3 sequences, about 2% of them seen just once. Sequenced material: healthy donor T cells cultured with leukemia cells, taken from a culture containing a bispecific antibody targeting TCR Vbeta12. These receptors were collected from a human donor in good health. Some clones in this sample may be carry-over from other donors' samples.

This clonotype was found many times. The chain combines TRBV5-6 with TRBJ1-2; TRBD1 might be the D (6 bases). The CDR3 is 14 amino acids. Germline V lookup: CDR1 SGHDT, CDR2 YYEEEE. Trimming stripped 2 bases from V and 8 bases from J, with 16 bases between. CDR3 nucleotide sequence: TGTGCCAGCAGCTTAACAGGGACGGCGGAGGGCTACACCTTC. Its protein is CASSLTGTAEGYTF. The variable domain in full, completed from reference TRBV5-6 and TRBJ1-2, reads DAGVTQSPTHLIKTRGQQVTLRCSPKSGHDTVSWYQQALGQGPQFIFQYYEEEERQRGNFPDRFSGHQFPNYSSELNVNALLLGDSALYLCASSLTGTAEGYTFGSGTRLTVV.

This clonotype came up many times. The chain links TRBV5-8 to TRBJ2-2; D gene unclear. V lost 0 bases to trimming and J lost 2 bases, with 8 bases between them. The CDR3 loop spans 15 amino acids. Germline CDR1 and CDR2: SGHTS and YDEGEE. The CDR3 reads CASSLEADNTGELFF. The CDR3 DNA reads as TGTGCCAGCAGCTTGGAGGCGGATAACACCGGGGAGCTGTTTTTT. The full variable domain, its missing parts supplied by reference TRBV5-8 and TRBJ2-2, is EAGVTQSPTHLIKTRGQQATLRCSPISGHTSVYWYQQALGLGLQFLLWYDEGEERNRGNFPPRFSGRQFPNYSSELNVNALELEDSALYLCASSLEADNTGELFFGEGSRLTVL.

V gene TRBV3-1 combines with J gene TRBJ2-5; D not certain. V was clipped by 4 bases and J by 5 bases, with 17 bases between them. The CDR3 sequence is 15 residues long. Germline CDR1 is LGHDT and CDR2 is YNNKEL (reference sequence). CDR3 amino acids: CASSPPDGLGETQYF. CDR3 bases: TGTGCCAGCAGCCCCCCGGACGGCTTAGGGGAGACCCAGTACTTC.

This clonotype occurred many times. This chain uses TRBV6-1 with TRBJ1-5; 9 nucleotides align to TRBD1. V lost 5 bases, J lost 2 bases, and 7 bases stayed unmatched. Germline V gives CDR1 MNHNS, CDR2 SASEGT. The CDR3 is 16 residues long. CDR3 residues: CASSPDRGEGNQPQHF. The CDR3 DNA follows: TGTGCCAGCAGTCCGGACAGGGGAGAGGGCAATCAGCCCCAGCATTTT.

This chain links TRBV5-1 with TRBJ2-7, with D possibly being TRBD2 (6 bases). This CDR3 comprises 15 residues. The germline V gene encodes CDR1 SGHRS and CDR2 YFSETQ. V was cut by 0 bases and J by 2 bases, with 12 bases left in between. The chain's CDR3 is CASSLGGGTTYEQYF. CDR3 sequence (DNA): TGCGCCAGCAGCTTGGGGGGAGGCACAACCTACGAGCAGTACTTC.

This clonotype occurred many times. V usage is TRBV5-5 and J usage is TRBJ2-7; 7 positions match TRBD1. Per germline, CDR1 SGHKS and CDR2 YYEKEE (reference sequence). Trimming took 0 bases from V and 0 from J; bases not matched to a gene: 3. This CDR3 is built from 15 residues. The CDR3 nucleotides read TGTGCCAGCAGCTTGGCTACAGGGGCCTCCTACGAGCAGTACTTC. Translation: CASSLATGASYEQYF. The entire variable domain, with the rest obtained from reference TRBV5-5 and TRBJ2-7, is as follows: DAGVTQSPTHLIKTRGQQVTLRCSPISGHKSVSWYQQVLGQGPQFIFQYYEKEERGRGNFPDRFSARQFPNYSSELNVNALLLGDSALYLCASSLATGASYEQYFGPGTRLTVT.

This clonotype was detected ten times or more. The chain is built from TRBV7-9 and TRBJ2-2, with 12 bases lining up with TRBD2. The CDR3 length is 15 residues. V lost 4 bases and J lost 6; bases outside the gene matches: 3. CDR1 and CDR2 from the germline V gene are SEHNR and FQNEAQ (reference sequence). CDR3 protein: CASSSGTSGSGELFF. The CDR3 coding sequence is TGTGCCAGCAGCTCGGGGACTAGCGGGTCCGGGGAGCTGTTTTTT.

This clonotype was recorded many times. V usage is TRBV5-5 and J usage is TRBJ2-5; a weak D match, TRBD2 (6 bases). V was trimmed by 2 bases and J by 5 bases, leaving 16 bases between them. Germline values: CDR1 SGHKS, CDR2 YYEKEE (reference sequence). This CDR3 is built from 15 residues. The CDR3 DNA is TGTGCCAGCAGCTTATTTGGCGGGGCGGGGGAGACCCAGTACTTC. Translated, it gives CASSLFGGAGETQYF. The full variable domain, in which reference TRBV5-5 and TRBJ2-5 provide the parts outside the CDR3, is DAGVTQSPTHLIKTRGQQVTLRCSPISGHKSVSWYQQVLGQGPQFIFQYYEKEERGRGNFPDRFSARQFPNYSSELNVNALLLGDSALYLCASSLFGGAGETQYFGPGTRLLVL.

This clonotype is categorized as medium-sized (0.01 to 0.1%). This sequence joins TRBV20-1 and TRBJ1-2; 9 bases map to TRBD1. Per germline, CDR1 DFQATT and CDR2 SNEGSKA (reference sequence). The CDR3 has 14 residues. V was pared by 0 bases and J by 5 bases, with 4 bases of the junction left unmatched. The CDR3: CSARDVDRGYGYTF. In DNA form, the CDR3 reads TGCAGTGCTAGAGACGTCGACAGGGGGTATGGCTACACCTTC.

This clonotype was found many times. The genes are TRBV4-1 and TRBJ1-5, with TRBD1 as a possible D gene (5 bases). V shed 3 bases and J shed 3 bases, with 12 bases lying between them. From germline, CDR1 is MGHRA and CDR2 YSYEKL. The CDR3 consists of 15 residues. CDR3 loop: CASSQVDRSNQPQHF. The CDR3 coding sequence is TGCGCCAGCAGCCAGGTAGACAGATCCAATCAGCCCCAGCATTTT.